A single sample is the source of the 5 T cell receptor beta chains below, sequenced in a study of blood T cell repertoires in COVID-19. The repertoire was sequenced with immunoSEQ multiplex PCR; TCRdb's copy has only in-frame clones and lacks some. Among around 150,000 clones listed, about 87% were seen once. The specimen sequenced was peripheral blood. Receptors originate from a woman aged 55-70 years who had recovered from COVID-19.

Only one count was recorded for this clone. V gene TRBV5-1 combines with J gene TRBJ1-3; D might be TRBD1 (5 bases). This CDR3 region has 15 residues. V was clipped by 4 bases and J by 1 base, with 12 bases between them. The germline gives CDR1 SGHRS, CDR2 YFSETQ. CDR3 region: CASSQLQGSGNTIYF. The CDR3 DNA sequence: TGCGCCAGCAGCCAACTTCAGGGATCTGGAAACACCATATATTTT.

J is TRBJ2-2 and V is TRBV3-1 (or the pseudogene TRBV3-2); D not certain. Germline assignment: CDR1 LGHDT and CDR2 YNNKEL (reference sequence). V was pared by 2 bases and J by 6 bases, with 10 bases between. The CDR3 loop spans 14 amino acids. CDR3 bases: TGTGCCAGCAGCCAACGAGGAAATGCCGGGGAGCTGTTTTTT. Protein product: CASSQRGNAGELFF.

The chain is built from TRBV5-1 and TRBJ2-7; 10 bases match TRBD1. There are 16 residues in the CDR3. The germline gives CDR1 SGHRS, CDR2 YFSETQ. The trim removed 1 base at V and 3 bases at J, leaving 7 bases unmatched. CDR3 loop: CASSLQPGQGSYEQYF. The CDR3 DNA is TGCGCCAGCAGCTTGCAGCCGGGACAGGGGAGCTACGAGCAGTACTTC.

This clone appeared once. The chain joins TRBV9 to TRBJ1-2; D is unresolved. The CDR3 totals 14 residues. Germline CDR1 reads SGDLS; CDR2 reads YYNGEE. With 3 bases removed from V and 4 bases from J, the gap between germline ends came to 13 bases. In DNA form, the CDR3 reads TGTGCCAGCAGCGCGGGGAGCAGTTCCTATGGCTACACCTTC. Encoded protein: CASSAGSSSYGYTF.

The CDR3 region has the DNA TGCGCCAGCAGCTCGCCCCGGGCTAGCGGGGGGCCGGGAGAGACCCAGTACTTC. Amino acids: CASSSPRASGGPGETQYF. The V call is TRBV5-1, the J call TRBJ2-5; 11 nucleotides match TRBD2. V lost 3 bases and J lost 4; bases outside the gene matches: 14. The CDR3 covers 18 residues. Germline lookup yields CDR1 SGHRS and CDR2 YFSETQ.